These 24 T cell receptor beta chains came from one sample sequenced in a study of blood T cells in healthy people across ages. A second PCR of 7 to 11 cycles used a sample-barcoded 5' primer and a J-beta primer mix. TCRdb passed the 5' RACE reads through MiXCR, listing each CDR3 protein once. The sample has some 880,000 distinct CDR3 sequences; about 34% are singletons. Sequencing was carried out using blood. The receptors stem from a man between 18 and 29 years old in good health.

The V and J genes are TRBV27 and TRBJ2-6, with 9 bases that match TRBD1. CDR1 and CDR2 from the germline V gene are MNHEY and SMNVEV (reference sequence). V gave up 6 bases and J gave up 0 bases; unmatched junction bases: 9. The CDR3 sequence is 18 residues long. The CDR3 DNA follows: TGTGCCAGCAGCTTCAAAGGACAGGGGATCTCTGGGGCCAACGTCCTGACTTTC. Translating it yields CASSFKGQGISGANVLTF.

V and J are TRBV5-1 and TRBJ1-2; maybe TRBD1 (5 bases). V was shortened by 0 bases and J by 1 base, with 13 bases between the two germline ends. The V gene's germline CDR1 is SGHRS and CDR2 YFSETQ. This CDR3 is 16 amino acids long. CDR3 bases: TGCGCCAGCAGCTTGGCCGCAGGGTATGGTAACTATGGCTACACCTTC. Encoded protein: CASSLAAGYGNYGYTF.

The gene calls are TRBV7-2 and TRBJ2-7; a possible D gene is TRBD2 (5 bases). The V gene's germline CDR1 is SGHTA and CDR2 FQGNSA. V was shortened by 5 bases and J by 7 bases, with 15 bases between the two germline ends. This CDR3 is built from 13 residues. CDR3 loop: CASSVDFYNEQYF. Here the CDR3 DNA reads TGTGCCAGCAGCGTGGACTTTTACAATGAGCAGTACTTC.

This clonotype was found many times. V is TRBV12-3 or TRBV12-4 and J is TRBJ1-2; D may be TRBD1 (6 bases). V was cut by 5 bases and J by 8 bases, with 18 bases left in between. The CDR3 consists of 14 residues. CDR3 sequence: CASSLQGFMRGYTF. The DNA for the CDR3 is TGTGCCAGCAGTCTACAGGGTTTTATGAGAGGCTACACCTTC.

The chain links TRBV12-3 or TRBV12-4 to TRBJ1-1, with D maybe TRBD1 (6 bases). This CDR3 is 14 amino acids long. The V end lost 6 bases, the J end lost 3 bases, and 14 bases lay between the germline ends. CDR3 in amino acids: CASRKTGRDTEAFF. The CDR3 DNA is TGTGCCAGCAGAAAAACAGGGCGGGACACTGAAGCTTTCTTT.

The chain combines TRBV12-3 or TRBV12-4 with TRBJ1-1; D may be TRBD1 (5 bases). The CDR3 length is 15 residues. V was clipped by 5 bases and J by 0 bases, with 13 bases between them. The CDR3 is CASSLRTQVNTEAFF. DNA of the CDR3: TGTGCCAGCAGTCTCCGGACACAGGTGAACACTGAAGCTTTCTTT.

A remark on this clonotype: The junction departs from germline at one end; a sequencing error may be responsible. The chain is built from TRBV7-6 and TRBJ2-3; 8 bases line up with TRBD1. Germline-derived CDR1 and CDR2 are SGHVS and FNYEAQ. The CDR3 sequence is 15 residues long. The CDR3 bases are TGTGCCAGCAGCCCCCGGACAGGGAACACAGATACGCGGTATTTT. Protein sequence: CASSPRTGNTDTRYF.

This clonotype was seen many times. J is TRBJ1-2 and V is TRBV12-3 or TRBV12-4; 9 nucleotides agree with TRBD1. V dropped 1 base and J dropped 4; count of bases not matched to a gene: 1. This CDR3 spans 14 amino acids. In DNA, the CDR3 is TGTGCCAGCAGTTTAGTGGACAGGGGCTATGGCTACACCTTC. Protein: CASSLVDRGYGYTF.

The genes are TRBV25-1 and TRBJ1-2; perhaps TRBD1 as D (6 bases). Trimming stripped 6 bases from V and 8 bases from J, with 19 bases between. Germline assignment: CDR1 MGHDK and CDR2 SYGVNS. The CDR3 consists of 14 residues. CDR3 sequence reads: CASSDRRGGGGYTF. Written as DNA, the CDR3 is TGTGCCAGCAGCGACAGGCGGGGAGGTGGAGGCTACACCTTC.

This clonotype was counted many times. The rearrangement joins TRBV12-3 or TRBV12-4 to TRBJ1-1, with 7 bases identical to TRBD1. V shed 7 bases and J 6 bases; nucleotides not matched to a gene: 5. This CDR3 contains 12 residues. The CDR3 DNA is TGTGCCAGCACCACTGACAGGGCTGAAGCTTTCTTT. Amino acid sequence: CASTTDRAEAFF.

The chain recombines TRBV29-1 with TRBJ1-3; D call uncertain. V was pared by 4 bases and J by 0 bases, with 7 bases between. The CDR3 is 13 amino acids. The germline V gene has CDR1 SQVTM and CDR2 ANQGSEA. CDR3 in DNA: TGCAGCGTTGCCAGCACCTCTGGAAACACCATATATTTT. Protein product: CSVASTSGNTIYF.

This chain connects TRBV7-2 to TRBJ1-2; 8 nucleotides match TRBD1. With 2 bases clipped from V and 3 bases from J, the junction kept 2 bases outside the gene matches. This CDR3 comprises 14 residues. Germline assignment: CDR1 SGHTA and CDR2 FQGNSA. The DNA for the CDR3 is TGTGCCAGCAGCTTACACAGGGGGGACTATGGCTACACCTTC. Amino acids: CASSLHRGDYGYTF.

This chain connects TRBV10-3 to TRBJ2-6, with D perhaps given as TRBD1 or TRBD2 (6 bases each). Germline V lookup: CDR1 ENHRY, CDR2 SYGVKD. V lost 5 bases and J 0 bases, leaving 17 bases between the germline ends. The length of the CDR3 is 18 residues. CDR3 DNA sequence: TGTGCCATCAGTCTAAAGGGGGGACTCAGCTCTGGGGCCAACGTCCTGACTTTC. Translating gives CAISLKGGLSSGANVLTF.

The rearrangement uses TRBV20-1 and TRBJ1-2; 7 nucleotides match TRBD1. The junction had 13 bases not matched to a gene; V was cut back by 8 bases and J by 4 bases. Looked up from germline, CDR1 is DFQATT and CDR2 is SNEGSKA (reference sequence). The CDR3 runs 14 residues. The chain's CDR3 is CSTERRGGSYGYTF. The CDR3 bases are TGCAGTACGGAGCGCAGGGGGGGAAGCTATGGCTACACCTTC.

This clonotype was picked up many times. CDR3 residues: CATTGMGHTDTQYF. In DNA form, the CDR3 reads TGTGCTACAACGGGAATGGGACACACAGATACGCAGTATTTT. This chain links TRBV12-3 or TRBV12-4 with TRBJ2-3; D possibly corresponds to TRBD1 (6 bases). The CDR3 covers 14 residues.

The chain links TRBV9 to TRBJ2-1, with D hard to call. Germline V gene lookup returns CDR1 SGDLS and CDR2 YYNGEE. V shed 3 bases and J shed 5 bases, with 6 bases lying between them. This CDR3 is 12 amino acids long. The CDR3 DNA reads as TGTGCCAGCAGCGACTTAGACAATGAGCAGTTCTTC. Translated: CASSDLDNEQFF.

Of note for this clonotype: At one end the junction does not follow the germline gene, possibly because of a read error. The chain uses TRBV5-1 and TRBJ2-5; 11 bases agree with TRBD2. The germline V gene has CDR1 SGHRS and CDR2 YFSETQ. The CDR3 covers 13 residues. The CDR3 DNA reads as TGCACCAGCAGCTTGGGACTAGCGGCTACCCAGTACTTC. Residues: CTSSLGLAATQYF.

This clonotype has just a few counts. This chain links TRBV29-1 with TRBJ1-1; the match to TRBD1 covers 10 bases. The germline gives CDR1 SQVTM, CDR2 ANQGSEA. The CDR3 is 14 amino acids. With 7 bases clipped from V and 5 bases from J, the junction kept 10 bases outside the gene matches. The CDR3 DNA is TGCAGCGGTGTGGACAGGGGGAGTGGGACTGAAGCTTTCTTT. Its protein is CSGVDRGSGTEAFF.

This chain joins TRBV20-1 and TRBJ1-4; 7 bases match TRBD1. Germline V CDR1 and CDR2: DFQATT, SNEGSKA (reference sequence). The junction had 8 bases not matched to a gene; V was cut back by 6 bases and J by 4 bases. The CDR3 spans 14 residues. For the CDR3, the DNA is TGCAGTGCGGTTACGGGACAGCTTAATGAAAAACTGTTTTTT. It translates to CSAVTGQLNEKLFF.

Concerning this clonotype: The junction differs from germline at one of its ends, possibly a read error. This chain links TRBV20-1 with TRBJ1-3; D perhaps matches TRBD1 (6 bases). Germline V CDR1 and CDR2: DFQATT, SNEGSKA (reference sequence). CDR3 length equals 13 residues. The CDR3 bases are TGCAGTGCTAGGGAGGACAGCGGAAGCACCATATATTTT. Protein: CSAREDSGSTIYF.

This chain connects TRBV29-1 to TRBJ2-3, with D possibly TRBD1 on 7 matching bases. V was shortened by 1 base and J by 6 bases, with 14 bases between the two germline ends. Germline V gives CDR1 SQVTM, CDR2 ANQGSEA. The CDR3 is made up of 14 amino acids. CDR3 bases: TGCAGCGTTGAAGGGCAGGGGGGTGTGGATACGCAGTATTTT. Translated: CSVEGQGGVDTQYF.

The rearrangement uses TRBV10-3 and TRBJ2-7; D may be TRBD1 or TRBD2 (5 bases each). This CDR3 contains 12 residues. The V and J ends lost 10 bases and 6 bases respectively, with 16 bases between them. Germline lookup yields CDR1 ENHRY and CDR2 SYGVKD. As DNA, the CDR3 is TGTGCCACCGGGGCGACGGAAATCGAGCAGTACTTC. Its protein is CATGATEIEQYF.

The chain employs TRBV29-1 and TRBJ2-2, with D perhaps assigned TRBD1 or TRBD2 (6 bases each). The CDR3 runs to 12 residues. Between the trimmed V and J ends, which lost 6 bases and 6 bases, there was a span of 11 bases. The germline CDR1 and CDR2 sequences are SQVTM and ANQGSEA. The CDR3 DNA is TGCAGCGTCGGAGGGGGAGCCGGGGAGCTGTTTTTT. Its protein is CSVGGGAGELFF.

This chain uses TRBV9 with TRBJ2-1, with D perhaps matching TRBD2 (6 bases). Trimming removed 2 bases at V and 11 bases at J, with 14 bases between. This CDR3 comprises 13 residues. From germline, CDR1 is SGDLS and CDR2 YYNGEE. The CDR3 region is CASSVGTLMQQFF. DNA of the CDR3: TGTGCCAGCAGCGTCGGGACTCTCATGCAGCAGTTCTTC.